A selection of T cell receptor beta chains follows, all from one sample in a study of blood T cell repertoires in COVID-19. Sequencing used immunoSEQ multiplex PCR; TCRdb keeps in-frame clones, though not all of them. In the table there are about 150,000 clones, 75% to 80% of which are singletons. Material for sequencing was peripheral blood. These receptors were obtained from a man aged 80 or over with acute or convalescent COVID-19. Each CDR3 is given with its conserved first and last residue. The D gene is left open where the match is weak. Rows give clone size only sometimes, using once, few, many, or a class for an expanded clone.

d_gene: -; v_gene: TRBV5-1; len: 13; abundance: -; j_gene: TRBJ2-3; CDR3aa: CASSLESLSTQYF; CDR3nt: TGCGCCAGCAGCTTGGAGAGCCTGAGTACGCAGTATTTT
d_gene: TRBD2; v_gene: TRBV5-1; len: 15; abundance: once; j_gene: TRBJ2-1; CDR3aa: CASSIVAGGNNEQFF; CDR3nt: TGCGCCAGCAGCATCGTCGCGGGGGGGAACAATGAGCAGTTCTTC
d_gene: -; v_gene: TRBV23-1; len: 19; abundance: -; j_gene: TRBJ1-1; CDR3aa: CASSPGDWCGGKMNTEAFF; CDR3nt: TGCGCCAGCAGCCCGGGGGATTGGTGTGGAGGGAAAATGAACACTGAAGCTTTCTTT
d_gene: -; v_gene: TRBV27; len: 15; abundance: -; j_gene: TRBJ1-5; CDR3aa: CASSLGIQGDQPQHF; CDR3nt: TGTGCCAGCAGTTTAGGTATCCAGGGTGATCAGCCCCAGCATTTT
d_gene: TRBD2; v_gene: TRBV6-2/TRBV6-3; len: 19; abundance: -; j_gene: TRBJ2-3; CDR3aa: CASSFRRLAGGFSTDTQYF; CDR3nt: TGTGCCAGCAGTTTCCGCCGACTAGCGGGGGGGTTTAGCACAGATACGCAGTATTTT
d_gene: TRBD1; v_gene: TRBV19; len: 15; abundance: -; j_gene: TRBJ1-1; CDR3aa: CASIRQGARNTEAFF; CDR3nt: TGTGCCAGCATACGACAGGGGGCGAGGAACACTGAAGCTTTCTTT
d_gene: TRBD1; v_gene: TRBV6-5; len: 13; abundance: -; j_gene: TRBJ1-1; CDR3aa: CASSRRQGTEAFF; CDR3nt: TGTGCCAGCAGTAGAAGACAGGGCACTGAAGCTTTCTTT
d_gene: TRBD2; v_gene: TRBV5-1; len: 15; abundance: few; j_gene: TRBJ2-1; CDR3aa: CASDLAGGTYNEQFF; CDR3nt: TGCGCCAGCGACCTGGCCGGGGGGACCTACAATGAGCAGTTCTTC
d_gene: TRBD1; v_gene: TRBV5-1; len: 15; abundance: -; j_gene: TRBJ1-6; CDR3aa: CASSPEGAANSPLHF; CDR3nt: TGCGCCAGCAGCCCCGAGGGGGCCGCGAATTCACCCCTCCACTTT
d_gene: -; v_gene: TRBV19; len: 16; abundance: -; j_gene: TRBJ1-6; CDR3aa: CASSISLAGLNSPLHF; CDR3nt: TGTGCCAGTAGTATCAGCCTCGCAGGTCTGAATTCACCCCTCCACTTT
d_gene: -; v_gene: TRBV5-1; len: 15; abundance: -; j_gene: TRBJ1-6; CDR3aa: CASSLGLDNNSPLHF; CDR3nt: TGCGCCAGCAGCTTGGGGCTGGACAATAATTCACCCCTCCACTTT
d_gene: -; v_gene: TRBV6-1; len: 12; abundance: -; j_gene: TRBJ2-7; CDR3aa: CASSDSGYEQYF; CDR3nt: TGTGCCAGCAGTGATAGCGGCTACGAGCAGTACTTC
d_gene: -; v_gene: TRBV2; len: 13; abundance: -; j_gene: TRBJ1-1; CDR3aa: CASSEPGKTEAFF; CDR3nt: TGTGCCAGCAGTGAGCCGGGGAAGACTGAAGCTTTCTTT
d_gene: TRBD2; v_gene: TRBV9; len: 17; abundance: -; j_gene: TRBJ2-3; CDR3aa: CASSAGWGGLASDTQYF; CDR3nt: TGTGCCAGCAGCGCAGGTTGGGGGGGACTAGCGTCAGATACGCAGTATTTT
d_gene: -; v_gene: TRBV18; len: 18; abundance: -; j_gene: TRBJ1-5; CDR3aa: CASSPRAGRLIRIQPQHF; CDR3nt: TGTGCCAGCTCACCACGGGCAGGGAGGCTCATCCGGATTCAGCCCCAGCATTTT
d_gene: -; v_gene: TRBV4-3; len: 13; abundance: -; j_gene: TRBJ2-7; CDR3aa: CASSPGHSYEQYF; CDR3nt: TGCGCCAGCAGTCCGGGACACTCCTACGAGCAGTACTTC
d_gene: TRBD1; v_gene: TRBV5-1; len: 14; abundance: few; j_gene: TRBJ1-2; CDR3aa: CASSVGTATGGYTF; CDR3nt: TGCGCCAGCAGCGTCGGGACAGCAACTGGGGGCTACACCTTC
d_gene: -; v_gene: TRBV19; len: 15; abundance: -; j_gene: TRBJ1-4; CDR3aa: CASSREGSTNEKLFF; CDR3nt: TGTGCCAGTAGTCGAGAGGGATCAACTAATGAAAAACTGTTTTTT
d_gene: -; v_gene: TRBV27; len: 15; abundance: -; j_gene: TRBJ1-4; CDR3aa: CASSLTGYANEKLFF; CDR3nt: TGTGCCAGCAGTTTAACAGGGTATGCTAATGAAAAACTGTTTTTT
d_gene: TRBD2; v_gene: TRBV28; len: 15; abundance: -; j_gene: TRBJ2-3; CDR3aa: CASTASGGASDTQYF; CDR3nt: TGTGCCAGCACTGCTAGCGGGGGGGCGTCCGATACGCAGTATTTT
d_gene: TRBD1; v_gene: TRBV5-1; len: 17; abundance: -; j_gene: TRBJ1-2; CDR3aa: CASTPGDRRDRGNGYTF; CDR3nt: TGCGCCAGTACCCCTGGGGATAGGCGGGACAGGGGAAATGGCTACACCTTC
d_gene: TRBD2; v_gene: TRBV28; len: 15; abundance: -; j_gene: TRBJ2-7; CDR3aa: CASSLFLAGNYEQYF; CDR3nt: TGTGCCAGCAGTTTATTCCTAGCGGGGAACTACGAGCAGTACTTC
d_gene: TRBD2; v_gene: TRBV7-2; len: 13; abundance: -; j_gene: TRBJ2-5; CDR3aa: CASSPRGRKTQYF; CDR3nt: TGTGCCAGCAGCCCGCGGGGGAGGAAGACCCAGTACTTC
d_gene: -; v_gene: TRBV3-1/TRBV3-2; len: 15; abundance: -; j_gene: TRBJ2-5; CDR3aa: CASSHEGASLETQYF; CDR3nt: TGTGCCAGCAGCCATGAGGGCGCTAGTCTGGAGACCCAGTACTTC
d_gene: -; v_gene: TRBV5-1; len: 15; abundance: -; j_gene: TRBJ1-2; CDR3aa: CASSRLQNTPYGYTF; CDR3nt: TGCGCCAGCAGCCGACTGCAGAACACCCCCTATGGCTACACCTTC
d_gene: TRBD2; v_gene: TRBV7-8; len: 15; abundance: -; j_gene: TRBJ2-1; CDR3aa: CASSLVGGGVYEQFF; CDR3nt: TGTGCCAGCAGCTTAGTGGGCGGGGGGGTGTATGAGCAGTTCTTC
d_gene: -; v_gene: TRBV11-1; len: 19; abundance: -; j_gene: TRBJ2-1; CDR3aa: CASSLALAPGNPRYNEQFF; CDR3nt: TGTGCCAGCAGCTTAGCGCTGGCGCCCGGGAACCCTCGCTACAATGAGCAGTTCTTC
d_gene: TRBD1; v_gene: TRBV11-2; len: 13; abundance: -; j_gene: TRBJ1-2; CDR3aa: CASRFTGGDGYTF; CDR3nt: TGTGCCAGCAGGTTTACAGGGGGGGATGGCTACACCTTC
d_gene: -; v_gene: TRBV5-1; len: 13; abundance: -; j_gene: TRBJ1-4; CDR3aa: CASSPMADEKLFF; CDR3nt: TGCGCCAGCAGCCCCATGGCGGATGAAAAACTGTTTTTT
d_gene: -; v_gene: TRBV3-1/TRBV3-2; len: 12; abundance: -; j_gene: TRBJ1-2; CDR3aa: CASSQETGSYTF; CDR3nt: TGTGCCAGCAGCCAAGAAACCGGGAGCTACACCTTC
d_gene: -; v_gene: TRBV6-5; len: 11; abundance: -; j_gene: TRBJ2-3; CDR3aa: CASLRGDTQYF; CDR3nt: TGTGCCAGTTTACGGGGGGATACGCAGTATTTT
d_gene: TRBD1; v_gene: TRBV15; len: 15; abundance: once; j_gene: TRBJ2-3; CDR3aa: CATSRRGQGKDTQYF; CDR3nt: TGTGCCACCAGCAGAAGGGGACAGGGGAAAGATACGCAGTATTTT
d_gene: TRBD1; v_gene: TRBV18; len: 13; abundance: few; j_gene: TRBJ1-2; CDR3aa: CASSPDRVYGYTF; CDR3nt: TGTGCCAGCTCACCCGACAGGGTCTATGGCTACACCTTC
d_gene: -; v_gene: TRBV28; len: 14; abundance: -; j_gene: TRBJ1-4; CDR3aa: CASTAPGSNEKLFF; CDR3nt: TGTGCCAGCACCGCCCCAGGTAGTAATGAAAAACTGTTTTTT
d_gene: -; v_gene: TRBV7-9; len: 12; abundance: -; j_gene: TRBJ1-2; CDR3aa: CASSLGDYGYTF; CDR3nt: TGTGCCAGCAGCTTAGGAGACTATGGCTACACCTTC
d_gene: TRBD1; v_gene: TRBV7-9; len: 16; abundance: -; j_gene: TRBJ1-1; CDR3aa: CASSLGQGGVGGEAFF; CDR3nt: TGTGCCAGCAGCTTGGGACAGGGGGGGGTCGGCGGTGAAGCTTTCTTT
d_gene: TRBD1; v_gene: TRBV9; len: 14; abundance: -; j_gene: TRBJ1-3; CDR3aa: CASSIRQGADTIYF; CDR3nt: TGTGCCAGCAGCATCAGGCAGGGGGCAGACACCATATATTTT
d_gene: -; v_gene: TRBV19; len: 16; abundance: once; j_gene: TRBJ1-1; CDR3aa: CASSIGGGLYNTEAFF; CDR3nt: TGTGCCAGTAGTATCGGAGGAGGCCTCTATAACACTGAAGCTTTCTTT
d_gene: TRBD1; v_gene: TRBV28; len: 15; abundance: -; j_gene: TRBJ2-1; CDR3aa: CASSSAGTGDNEQFF; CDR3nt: TGTGCCAGCAGTTCCGCCGGGACAGGGGACAATGAGCAGTTCTTC
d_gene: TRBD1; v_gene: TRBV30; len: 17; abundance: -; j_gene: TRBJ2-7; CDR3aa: CAWSAIGQGAGYDEQYF; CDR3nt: TGTGCCTGGAGTGCCATAGGACAGGGGGCAGGGTATGACGAGCAGTACTTC
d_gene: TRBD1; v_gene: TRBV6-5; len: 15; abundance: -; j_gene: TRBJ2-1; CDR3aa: CASIRTGATYNEQFF; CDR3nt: TGTGCCAGCATTCGGACAGGGGCTACCTACAATGAGCAGTTCTTC
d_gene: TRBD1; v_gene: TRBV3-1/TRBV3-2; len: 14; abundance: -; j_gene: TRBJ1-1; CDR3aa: CASSLHRGPTEAFF; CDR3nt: TGTGCCAGCAGCCTGCACAGGGGGCCAACTGAAGCTTTCTTT
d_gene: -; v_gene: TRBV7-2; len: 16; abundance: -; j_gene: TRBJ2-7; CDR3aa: CASSRRAAGAGDEQYF; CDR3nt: TGTGCCAGCAGCCGCAGGGCAGCGGGTGCAGGAGACGAGCAGTACTTC
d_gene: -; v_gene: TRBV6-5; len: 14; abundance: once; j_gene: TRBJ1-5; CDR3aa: CASRRGLFDQPQHF; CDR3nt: TGTGCCAGCAGAAGGGGACTATTCGATCAGCCCCAGCATTTT
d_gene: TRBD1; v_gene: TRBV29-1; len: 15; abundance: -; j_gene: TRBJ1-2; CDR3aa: CSVVGHPQGGYGYTF; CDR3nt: TGCAGCGTTGTAGGACACCCCCAGGGGGGCTATGGCTACACCTTC
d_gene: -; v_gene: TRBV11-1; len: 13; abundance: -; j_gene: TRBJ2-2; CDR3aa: CASSLAGVGELFF; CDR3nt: TGTGCCAGCAGCTTAGCCGGGGTCGGGGAGCTGTTTTTT
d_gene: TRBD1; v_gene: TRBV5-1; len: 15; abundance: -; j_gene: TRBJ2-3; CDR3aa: CASSSMGQGRDTQYF; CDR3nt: TGCGCCAGCAGCTCGATGGGACAGGGGAGAGATACGCAGTATTTT
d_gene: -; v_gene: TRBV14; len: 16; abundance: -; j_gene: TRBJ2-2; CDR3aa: CASSLYGQTNTGELFF; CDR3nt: TGTGCCAGCAGCCTCTACGGACAGACAAACACCGGGGAGCTGTTTTTT
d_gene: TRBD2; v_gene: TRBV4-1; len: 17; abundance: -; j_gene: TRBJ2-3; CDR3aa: CASSQGGGVRSTDTQYF; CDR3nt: TGCGCCAGCAGCCAAGGGGGAGGGGTTAGAAGCACAGATACGCAGTATTTT
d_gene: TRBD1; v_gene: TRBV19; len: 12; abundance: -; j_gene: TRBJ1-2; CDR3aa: CASNPGGDGYTF; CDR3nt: TGTGCCAGTAACCCAGGGGGCGATGGCTACACCTTC
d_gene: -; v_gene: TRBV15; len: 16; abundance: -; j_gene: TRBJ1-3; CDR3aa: CATSRRGRGYGNTIYF; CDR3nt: TGTGCCACCAGCAGACGGGGTAGAGGGTACGGAAACACCATATATTTT